These 14 T cell receptor beta chains were all obtained from the same sample, sequenced in a study of technical replicates of blood from a handful of donors listed by TCRdb under 2017. Libraries were prepared through the immunoSEQ multiplex PCR assay. TCRdb holds this immuneACCESS table with in-frame rearrangements only. Some clones are missing; in checked studies, unresolved V genes explain under half, and the rest has no known cause. This sample holds approximately 79,000 clones; 85% to 95% were observed only once. The top ten clones comprise 0.2% to 0.3% of the sample. Sequencing was performed on T cells isolated from PBMCs. These receptor sequences come from a human donor in good health.

The chain joins TRBV6-1 to TRBJ2-7; D possibly corresponds to TRBD1 (5 bases). The CDR3 length is 15 residues. Trimming cost V 0 bases and J 3 bases, with 12 bases left between them. Germline V gene sequence: CDR1 MNHNS, CDR2 SASEGT. The CDR3 reads CASSEARTPYYEQYF. For the CDR3, the DNA is TGTGCCAGCAGTGAAGCCAGGACACCCTACTACGAGCAGTACTTC.

The V and J genes are TRBV7-9 and TRBJ1-1; a possible D gene is TRBD1 (5 bases). The CDR3 loop spans 13 amino acids. Germline V gives CDR1 SEHNR, CDR2 FQNEAQ (reference sequence). The V and J ends lost 7 bases and 7 bases respectively, with 16 bases between them. The DNA for the CDR3 is TGTGCCAGCATAGTATCAGGGTACAATGAAGCTTTCTTT. It codes for CASIVSGYNEAFF.

The chain is built from TRBV7-9 and TRBJ2-7; 7 bases map to TRBD1. CDR3 length: 14 residues. CDR1 SEHNR and CDR2 FQNEAQ come from the germline V gene (reference sequence). Trimming removed 4 bases from V and 1 base from J; junction bases left unmatched: 4. CDR3 in DNA: TGTGCCAGCAGCTGGTTGGACAGGTCCTACGAGCAGTACTTC. It translates to CASSWLDRSYEQYF. Combining the CDR3 with reference TRBV7-9 and TRBJ2-7 gives the whole variable domain DTGVSQNPRHKITKRGQNVTFRCDPISEHNRLYWYRQTLGQGPEFLTYFQNEAQLEKSRLLSDRFSAERPKGSFSTLEIQRTEQGDSAMYLCASSWLDRSYEQYFGPGTRLTVT.

Here the CDR3 DNA reads TGTGCCTGGAGTCTAAGTAATACAGGGAACCAAGAGACCCAGTACTTC. Its translation: CAWSLSNTGNQETQYF. V is TRBV30 and J is TRBJ2-5; perhaps TRBD1 as D (6 bases). From germline, CDR1 is GTSNPN and CDR2 SVGIG (reference sequence). The V and J ends lost 2 bases and 0 bases respectively, with 16 bases between them. The CDR3 totals 16 residues.

The rearrangement joins TRBV6-5 to TRBJ1-1; D is unclear. Deletions cut 0 bases from V and 1 base from J, with 9 bases between. Germline CDR1 MNHEY, CDR2 SVGAGI. This CDR3 is built from 15 residues. The CDR3 DNA follows: TGTGCCAGCAGTTACTCGGACGGAGGGAACACTGAAGCTTTCTTT. Its translation: CASSYSDGGNTEAFF.

Comments on this clone: This sample includes further DNA sequences coding for the same CDR3. The V gene is TRBV15, the J gene TRBJ1-4; possibly TRBD1 for D (6 bases). Germline CDR1 is LNHNV and CDR2 is YYDKDF (reference sequence). V was shortened by 0 bases and J by 2 bases, with 10 bases between the two germline ends. The length of the CDR3 is 16 residues. The DNA for the CDR3 is TGTGCCACCAGCAGAGACCGGGGGGCCACTAATGAAAAACTGTTTTTT. Encoded protein: CATSRDRGATNEKLFF.

The chain has TRBV7-8 and TRBJ2-2, with 8 bases identical to TRBD1. V trimming: 7 bases; J trimming: 1 base; junction bases outside the gene matches: 5. Germline values: CDR1 SGHVS, CDR2 FQNEAQ. The CDR3 spans 15 residues. CDR3 region: CASIGGTGNTGELFF. The CDR3 nucleotides read TGTGCCAGCATCGGTGGGACAGGGAACACCGGGGAGCTGTTTTTT.

Only one count was recorded for this clone. The rearrangement links TRBV6-1 to TRBJ1-5, with D possibly matching TRBD1 (5 bases). The CDR3 is 15 amino acids. V gave up 2 bases and J gave up 6 bases, with 14 bases separating them. From germline, CDR1 is MNHNS and CDR2 SASEGT. CDR3 nucleotide sequence: TGTGCCAGCAGTGAATGGAGGGGCCTGGCTCAGCCCCAGCATTTT. Translated: CASSEWRGLAQPQHF.

The chain joins TRBV20-1 to TRBJ1-1; no definite D call. Trimming took 3 bases from V and 5 from J, leaving 7 bases between them. Germline values: CDR1 DFQATT, CDR2 SNEGSKA (reference sequence). This CDR3 spans 11 amino acids. CDR3 sequence reads: CSASIRTEAFF. The CDR3 DNA sequence: TGCAGTGCTAGCATCAGGACTGAAGCTTTCTTT.

Here the CDR3 DNA reads TGTGCCAGCAGCTTATACCATTCGAGCTCCTACAATGAGCAGTTCTTC. This gives the protein CASSLYHSSSYNEQFF. The chain carries TRBV7-9 and TRBJ2-1; D gene ambiguous. The CDR3 covers 16 residues. The germline V gene has CDR1 SEHNR and CDR2 FQNEAQ (reference sequence). Trimming took 2 bases from V and 0 from J, leaving 11 bases between them.

V is TRBV2 and J is TRBJ1-4; D is unresolved. The CDR3 totals 12 residues. Trimming took off 8 bases at V and 8 bases at J, with 12 bases between the two ends. Per germline, CDR1 SNHLY and CDR2 FYNNEI. The CDR3 region has the DNA TGTGCCAGCTCTTACTCGGGGGAAAAACTGTTTTTT. This translates into CASSYSGEKLFF.

This chain connects TRBV2 to TRBJ2-7; D is perhaps TRBD2 (5 bases). The CDR3 runs 14 residues. CDR1 and CDR2 from the germline V gene are SNHLY and FYNNEI. V lost 8 bases and J lost 1, with 15 bases in between. The CDR3 reads CASLETRLSYEQYF. Here the CDR3 DNA reads TGTGCCAGCCTAGAGACCCGACTATCCTACGAGCAGTACTTC.

CDR3 sequence reads: CASSTGADSGNTIYF. The CDR3 nucleotides read TGTGCCAGCAGTACAGGGGCGGATTCTGGAAACACCATATATTTT. This chain joins TRBV2 and TRBJ1-3; 7 positions match TRBD1. CDR3 length: 15 residues. Germline trimming cut 5 bases from V and 1 base from J; bases unmatched to any gene: 5. Germline loops: CDR1 SNHLY, CDR2 FYNNEI.

V is TRBV9 and J is TRBJ1-1; the D gene is possibly TRBD1 (5 bases). This CDR3 region has 16 residues. Germline V gene lookup returns CDR1 SGDLS and CDR2 YYNGEE. The V and J ends lost 4 bases and 4 bases respectively, with 20 bases between them. The CDR3 is CASSLPGQGISTEAFF. CDR3 coding DNA: TGTGCCAGCAGCTTACCCGGGCAGGGTATTTCCACTGAAGCTTTCTTT.